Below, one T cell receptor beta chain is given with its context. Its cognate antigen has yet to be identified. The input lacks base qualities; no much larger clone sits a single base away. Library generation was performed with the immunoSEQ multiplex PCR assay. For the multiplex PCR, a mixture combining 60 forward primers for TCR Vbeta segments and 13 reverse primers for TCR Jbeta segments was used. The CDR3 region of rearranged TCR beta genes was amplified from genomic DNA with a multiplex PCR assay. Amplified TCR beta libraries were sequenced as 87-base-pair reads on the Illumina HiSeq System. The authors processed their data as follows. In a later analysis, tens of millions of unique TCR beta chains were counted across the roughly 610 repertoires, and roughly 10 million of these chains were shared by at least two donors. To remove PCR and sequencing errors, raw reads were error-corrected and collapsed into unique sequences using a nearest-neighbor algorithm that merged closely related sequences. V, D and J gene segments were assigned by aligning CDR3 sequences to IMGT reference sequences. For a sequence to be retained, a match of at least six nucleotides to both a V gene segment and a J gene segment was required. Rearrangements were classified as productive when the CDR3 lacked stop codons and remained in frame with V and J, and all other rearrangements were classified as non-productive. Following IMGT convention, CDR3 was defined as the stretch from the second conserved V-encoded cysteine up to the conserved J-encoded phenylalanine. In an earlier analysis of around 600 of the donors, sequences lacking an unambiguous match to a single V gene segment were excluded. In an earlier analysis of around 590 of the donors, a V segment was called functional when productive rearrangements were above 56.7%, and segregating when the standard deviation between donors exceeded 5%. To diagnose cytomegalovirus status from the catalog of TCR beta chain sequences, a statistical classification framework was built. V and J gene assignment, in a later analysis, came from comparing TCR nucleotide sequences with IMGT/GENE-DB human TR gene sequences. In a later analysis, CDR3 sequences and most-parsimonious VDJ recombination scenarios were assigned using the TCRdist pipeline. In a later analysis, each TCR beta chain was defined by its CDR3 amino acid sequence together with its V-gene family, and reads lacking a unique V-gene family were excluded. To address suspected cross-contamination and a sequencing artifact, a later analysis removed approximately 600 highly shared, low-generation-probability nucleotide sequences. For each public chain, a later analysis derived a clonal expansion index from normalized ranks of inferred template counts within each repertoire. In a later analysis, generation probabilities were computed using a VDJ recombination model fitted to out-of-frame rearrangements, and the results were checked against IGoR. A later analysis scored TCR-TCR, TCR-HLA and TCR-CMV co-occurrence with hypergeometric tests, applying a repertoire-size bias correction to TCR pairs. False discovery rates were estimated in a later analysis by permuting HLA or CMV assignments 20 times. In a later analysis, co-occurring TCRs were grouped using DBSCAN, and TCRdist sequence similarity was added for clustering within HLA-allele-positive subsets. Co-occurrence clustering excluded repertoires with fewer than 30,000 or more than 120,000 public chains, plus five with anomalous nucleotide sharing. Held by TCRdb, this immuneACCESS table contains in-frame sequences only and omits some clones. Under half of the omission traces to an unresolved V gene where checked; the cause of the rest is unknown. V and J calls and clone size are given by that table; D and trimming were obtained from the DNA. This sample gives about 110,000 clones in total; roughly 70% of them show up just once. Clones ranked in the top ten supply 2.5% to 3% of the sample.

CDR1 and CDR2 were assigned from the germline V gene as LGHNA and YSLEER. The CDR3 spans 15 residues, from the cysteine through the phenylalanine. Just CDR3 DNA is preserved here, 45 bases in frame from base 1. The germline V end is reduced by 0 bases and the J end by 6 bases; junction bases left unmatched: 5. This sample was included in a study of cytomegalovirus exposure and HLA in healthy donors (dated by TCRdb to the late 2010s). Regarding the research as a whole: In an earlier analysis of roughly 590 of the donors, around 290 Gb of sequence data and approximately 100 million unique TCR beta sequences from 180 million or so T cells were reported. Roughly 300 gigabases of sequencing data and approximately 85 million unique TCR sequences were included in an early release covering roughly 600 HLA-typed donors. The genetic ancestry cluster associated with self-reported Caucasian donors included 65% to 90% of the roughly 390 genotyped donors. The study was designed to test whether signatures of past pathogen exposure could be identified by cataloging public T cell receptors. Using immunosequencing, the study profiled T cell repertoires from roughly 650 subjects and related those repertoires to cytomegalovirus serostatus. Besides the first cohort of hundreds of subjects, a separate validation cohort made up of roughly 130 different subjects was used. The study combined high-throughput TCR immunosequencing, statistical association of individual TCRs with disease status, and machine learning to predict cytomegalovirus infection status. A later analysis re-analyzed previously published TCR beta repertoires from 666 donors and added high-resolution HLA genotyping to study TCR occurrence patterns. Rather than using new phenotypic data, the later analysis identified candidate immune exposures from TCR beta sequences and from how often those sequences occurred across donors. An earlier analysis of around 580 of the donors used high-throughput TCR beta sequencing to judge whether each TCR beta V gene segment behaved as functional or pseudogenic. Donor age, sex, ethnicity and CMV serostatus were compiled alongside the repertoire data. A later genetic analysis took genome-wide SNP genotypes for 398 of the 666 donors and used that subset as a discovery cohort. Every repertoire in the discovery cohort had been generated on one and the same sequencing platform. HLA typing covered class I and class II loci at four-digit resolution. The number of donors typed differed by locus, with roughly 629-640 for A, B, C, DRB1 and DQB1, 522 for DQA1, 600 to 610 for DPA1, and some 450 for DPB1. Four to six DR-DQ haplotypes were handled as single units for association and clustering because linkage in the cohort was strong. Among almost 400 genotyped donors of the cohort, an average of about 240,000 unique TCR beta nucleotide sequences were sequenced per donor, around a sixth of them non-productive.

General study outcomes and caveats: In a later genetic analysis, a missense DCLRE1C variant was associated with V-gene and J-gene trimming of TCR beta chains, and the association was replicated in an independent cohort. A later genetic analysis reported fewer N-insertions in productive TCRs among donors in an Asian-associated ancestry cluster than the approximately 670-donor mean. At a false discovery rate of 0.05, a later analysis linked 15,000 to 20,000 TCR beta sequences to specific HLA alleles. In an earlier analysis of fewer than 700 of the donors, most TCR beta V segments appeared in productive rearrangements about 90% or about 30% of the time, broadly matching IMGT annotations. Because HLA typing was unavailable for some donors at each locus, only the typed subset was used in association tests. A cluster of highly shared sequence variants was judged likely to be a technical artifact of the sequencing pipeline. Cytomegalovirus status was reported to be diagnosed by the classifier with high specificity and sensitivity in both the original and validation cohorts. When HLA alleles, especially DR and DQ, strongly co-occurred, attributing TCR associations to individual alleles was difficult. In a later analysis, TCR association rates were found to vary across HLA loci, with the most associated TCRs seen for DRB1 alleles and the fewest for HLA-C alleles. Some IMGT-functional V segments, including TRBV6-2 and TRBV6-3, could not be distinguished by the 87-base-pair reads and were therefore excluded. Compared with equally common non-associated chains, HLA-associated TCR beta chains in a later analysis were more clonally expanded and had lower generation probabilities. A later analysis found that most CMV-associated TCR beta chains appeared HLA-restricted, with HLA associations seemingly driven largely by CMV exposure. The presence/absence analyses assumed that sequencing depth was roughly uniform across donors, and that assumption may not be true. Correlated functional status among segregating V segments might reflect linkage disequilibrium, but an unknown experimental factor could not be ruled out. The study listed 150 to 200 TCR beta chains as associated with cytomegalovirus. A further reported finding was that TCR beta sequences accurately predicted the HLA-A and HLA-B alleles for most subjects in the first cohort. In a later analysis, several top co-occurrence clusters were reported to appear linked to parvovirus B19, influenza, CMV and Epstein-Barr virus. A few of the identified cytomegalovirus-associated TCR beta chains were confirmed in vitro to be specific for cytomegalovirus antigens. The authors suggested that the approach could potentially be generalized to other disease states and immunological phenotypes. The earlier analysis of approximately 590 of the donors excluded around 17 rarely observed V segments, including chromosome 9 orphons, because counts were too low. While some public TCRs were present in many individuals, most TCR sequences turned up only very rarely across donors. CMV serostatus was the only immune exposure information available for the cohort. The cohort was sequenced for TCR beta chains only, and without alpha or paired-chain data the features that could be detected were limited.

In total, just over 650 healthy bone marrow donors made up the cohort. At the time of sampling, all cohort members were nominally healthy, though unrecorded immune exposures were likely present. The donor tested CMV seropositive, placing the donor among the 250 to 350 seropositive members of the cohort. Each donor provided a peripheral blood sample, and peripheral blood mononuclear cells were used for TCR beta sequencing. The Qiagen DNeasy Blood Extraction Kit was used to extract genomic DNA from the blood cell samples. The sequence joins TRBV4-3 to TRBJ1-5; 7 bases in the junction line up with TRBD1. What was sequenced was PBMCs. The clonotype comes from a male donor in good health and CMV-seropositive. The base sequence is TGCGCCAGCAGCCAAGACCCTACAGGGGCTCAGCCCCAGCATTTT. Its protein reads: CASSQDPTGAQPQHF.